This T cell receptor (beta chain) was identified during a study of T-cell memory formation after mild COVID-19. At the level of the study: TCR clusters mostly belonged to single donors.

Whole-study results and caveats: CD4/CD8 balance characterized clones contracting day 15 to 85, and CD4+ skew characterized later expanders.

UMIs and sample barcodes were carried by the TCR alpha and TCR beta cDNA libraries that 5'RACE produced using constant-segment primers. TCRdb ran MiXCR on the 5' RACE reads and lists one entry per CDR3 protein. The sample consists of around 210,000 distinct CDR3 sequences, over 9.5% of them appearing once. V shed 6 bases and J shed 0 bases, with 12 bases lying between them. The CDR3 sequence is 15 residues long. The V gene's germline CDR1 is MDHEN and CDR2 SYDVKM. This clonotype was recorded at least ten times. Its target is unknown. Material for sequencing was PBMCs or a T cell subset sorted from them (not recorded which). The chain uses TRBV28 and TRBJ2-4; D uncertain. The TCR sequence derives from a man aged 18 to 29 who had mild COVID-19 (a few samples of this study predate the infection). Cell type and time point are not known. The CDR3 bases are TGTGCCAGCAGGTCTATTCTACTAGCCAAAAACATTCAGTACTTC. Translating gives CASRSILLAKNIQYF.